What follows are 17 T cell receptor beta chains derived from one specimen sequenced in a study of blood T cell repertoires in COVID-19. TCRdb's table, derived via immunoSEQ multiplex PCR, lists solely in-frame clones and lacks some. The repertoire holds about 12,000 clones, with roughly 80% as singletons. The sample comprised peripheral blood. The origin of the receptors is a woman aged 55-75 years with acute or convalescent COVID-19.

The chain is built from TRBV13 and TRBJ2-5, with D perhaps TRBD2 (5 bases). Trimming removed 5 bases at V and 5 bases at J, with 18 bases between. CDR3 length: 15 amino acids. Looked up from germline, CDR1 is PRHDT and CDR2 is FYEKMQ (reference sequence). As DNA, the CDR3 is TGTGCCAGCAGCCCGCGAGGGATTAGAGTGGAGACCCAGTACTTC. Protein product: CASSPRGIRVETQYF.

The rearrangement uses TRBV6-5 and TRBJ1-1; D may be TRBD1 (5 bases). Germline V gene sequence: CDR1 MNHEY, CDR2 SVGAGI. V shed 6 bases and J shed 0 bases, with 11 bases lying between them. There are 14 residues in the CDR3. CDR3 protein: CASRSGHLNTEAFF. The CDR3 DNA reads TGTGCCAGCAGATCTGGACACTTGAACACTGAAGCTTTCTTT.

This sequence joins TRBV3-1 (or the pseudogene TRBV3-2) and TRBJ2-7; D ambiguous. The CDR3 is 15 amino acids. V was trimmed by 1 base and J by 2 bases, leaving 12 bases between them. Germline V gene lookup returns CDR1 LGHDT and CDR2 YNNKEL (reference sequence). The CDR3 nucleotides read TGTGCCAGCAGCCAAGGTCACGGGTCGCCCTACGAGCAGTACTTC. Translation gives CASSQGHGSPYEQYF.

This clone has a handful of counts. The chain is built from TRBV19 and TRBJ2-3; TRBD2 matches at 9 bases. With 1 base clipped from V and 5 bases from J, the junction kept 13 bases outside the gene matches. CDR1 and CDR2 (germline): LNHDA, SQIVND (reference sequence). This CDR3 is 18 amino acids long. The CDR3 DNA follows: TGTGCCAGTAGTATAGCAACGGCTAGCGGGGAATCAGGAGATACGCAGTATTTT. This translates into CASSIATASGESGDTQYF. Combining the CDR3 with reference TRBV19 and TRBJ2-3 gives the whole variable domain DGGITQSPKYLFRKEGQNVTLSCEQNLNHDAMYWYRQDPGQGLRLIYYSQIVNDFQKGDIAEGYSVSREKKESFPLTVTSAQKNPTAFYLCASSIATASGESGDTQYFGPGTRLTVL.

This rearrangement joins TRBV4-2 to TRBJ2-7, with no clear D. The CDR3 contains 16 residues. V was clipped by 0 bases and J by 0 bases, with 12 bases between them. CDR1 and CDR2 (germline): LGHNA, YNFKEQ. CDR3 nucleotide sequence: TGTGCCAGCAGCCAAGATTGGCAACCAAGCTCCTACGAGCAGTACTTC. As protein: CASSQDWQPSSYEQYF.

The chain combines TRBV2 with TRBJ2-7, with no clear D. Trimming stripped 3 bases from V and 9 bases from J, with 12 bases between. CDR1 is SNHLY, CDR2 FYNNEI, per germline. This CDR3 is 12 amino acids long. In DNA form, the CDR3 reads TGTGCCAGCAGTGAGGCGGTACTGGTGCAGTACTTC. This encodes CASSEAVLVQYF.

The CDR3, as DNA: TGTGCCATCAGTGGGCAAACCTACGAGCAGTACTTC. Translation: CAISGQTYEQYF. This chain uses TRBV10-3 with TRBJ2-7; D is undetermined. This CDR3 is built from 12 residues. Germline loops: CDR1 ENHRY, CDR2 SYGVKD. Trimming removed 4 bases from V and 2 bases from J, with 6 bases in between.

The gene calls are TRBV28 and TRBJ2-3, with D tentatively TRBD1 (7 bases). V shed 6 bases and J shed 4 bases, with 17 bases lying between them. Germline CDR1 and CDR2: MDHEN and SYDVKM. The CDR3 spans 15 residues. Written as DNA, the CDR3 is TGTGCCAGCAGGTACTCAGGGGGGCGCGCAGATACGCAGTATTTT. This codes for CASRYSGGRADTQYF.

The V call is TRBV25-1, the J call TRBJ1-6; TRBD1 might be the D (5 bases). The CDR3 consists of 15 residues. In germline, CDR1 is MGHDK, CDR2 SYGVNS. Trimming shortened V by 3 bases and J by 2 bases, and 8 bases separated the two germline ends. The CDR3 spells CASSDRATYNSPLHF. CDR3 sequence (DNA): TGTGCCAGCAGTGACAGGGCGACCTATAATTCACCCCTCCACTTT.

V and J are TRBV29-1 and TRBJ2-3; 10 bases agree with TRBD2. Germline-derived CDR1 and CDR2 are SQVTM and ANQGSEA. With V trimmed by 5 bases and J by 1 base, 9 bases remained unmatched. The CDR3 totals 16 residues. The CDR3 DNA is TGCAGCGTTTCTCTCTTTCTAGCGGGGGGCACAGATACGCAGTATTTT. It is translated as CSVSLFLAGGTDTQYF.

V usage is TRBV24-1 and J usage is TRBJ2-1; D possibly corresponds to TRBD2 (7 bases). The CDR3 has 18 amino acids. Germline loops: CDR1 KGHDR, CDR2 SFDVKD. Trimming took off 6 bases at V and 4 bases at J, with 24 bases between the two ends. CDR3: CATSQQGGGGMLYNEQFF. The DNA of the CDR3 is TGTGCCACCAGTCAACAGGGAGGGGGGGGAATGCTTTACAATGAGCAGTTCTTC.

The CDR3 sequence is CASSELARADTQYF. CDR3 nucleotide sequence: TGTGCCAGCAGTGAACTAGCTCGCGCAGATACGCAGTATTTT. V is TRBV2 and J is TRBJ2-3; weak D call: TRBD2 (5 bases). The CDR3 totals 14 residues. The V end was cut by 2 bases, the J end by 4 bases, with 10 bases between. Germline V gene lookup returns CDR1 SNHLY and CDR2 FYNNEI. Together with reference TRBV2 and TRBJ2-3, the CDR3 gives the full variable domain: EPEVTQTPSHQVTQMGQEVILRCVPISNHLYFYWYRQILGQKVEFLVSFYNNEISEKSEIFDDQFSVERPDGSNFTLKIRSTKLEDSAMYFCASSELARADTQYFGPGTRLTVL.

The V and J genes are TRBV9 and TRBJ2-3; 12 nucleotides align to TRBD2. Germline loops: CDR1 SGDLS, CDR2 YYNGEE. J lost 6 bases, V lost 4 bases, and 6 bases had no gene match. This CDR3 has 15 amino acids. CDR3 bases: TGTGCCAGCAGCATACTAGCGGGGGGATTTGATACGCAGTATTTT. Protein sequence: CASSILAGGFDTQYF.

The chain employs TRBV9 and TRBJ1-4, with 11 bases that match TRBD1. Per the germline V gene, CDR1 is SGDLS and CDR2 is YYNGEE. V trimming: 0 bases; J trimming: 8 bases; junction bases outside the gene matches: 3. This CDR3 comprises 15 residues. The CDR3 sequence: CASSVAGQGGEKLFF. The CDR3 DNA reads TGTGCCAGCAGCGTAGCGGGACAGGGGGGAGAAAAACTGTTTTTT.

The chain has TRBV4-2 and TRBJ1-5, with D unclear. The CDR3 loop spans 14 amino acids. Germline V gene sequence: CDR1 LGHNA, CDR2 YNFKEQ. The V end lost 2 bases, the J end lost 4 bases, and 9 bases lay between the germline ends. The CDR3 sequence is CASSQTDGNQPQHF. In DNA form, the CDR3 reads TGTGCCAGCAGCCAAACTGACGGGAATCAGCCCCAGCATTTT.

The chain joins TRBV18 to TRBJ1-1; D might be TRBD1 (6 bases). V dropped 3 bases and J dropped 2 bases, with 16 bases sitting between them. This CDR3 comprises 16 residues. The germline CDR1 and CDR2 sequences are KGHSH and LQKENI. DNA of the CDR3: TGTGCCAGCTCACCTACCGGACAGACGGTAAACACTGAAGCTTTCTTT. As protein: CASSPTGQTVNTEAFF.

The V and J genes are TRBV28 and TRBJ2-3; 8 nucleotides align to TRBD2. Looked up from germline, CDR1 is MDHEN and CDR2 is SYDVKM. The CDR3 runs to 13 residues. CDR3 sequence (DNA): TGTGCTAGCGGGGCGGGGGGCACAGATACGCAGTATTTT. This sequence encodes CASGAGGTDTQYF.